The source of this T cell receptor (beta chain) is a study of T cell repertoires in cytomegalovirus infection (dated by TCRdb to the late 2010s). In the study overall: Peptide stimulations targeted recently identified HLA-C-restricted CMV epitopes, whose presentation resists viral immunomodulation, together with well-studied HLA-B-restricted epitopes. Donor HLA type was relevant to the analysis, because carriage of CMV infection together with the matching HLA type was indicated by public TCR beta signatures. The study at large found these results: Cumulative frequency of public TCR beta family members discriminated carriers of CMV infection plus the relevant HLA type in this cohort and an independent 352-donor cohort. In the ex vivo response, HLA-C-restricted CMV-specific TCR beta clonotypes were dominant, and in two of eight donors the single most frequent clonotype came from this HLA-C-restricted group.

This specimen's treatment or condition label, interpreted: in vitro stimulation with specific CMV peptide epitopes to enrich CMV-specific T cells. For sequencing, an Illumina HiSeq 1500 was employed. Through fastp at Q25 and MiXCR, TCRdb rebuilt clones from the public reads, retaining in-frame beta chains. Each CDR3 protein appears once, grouped with its most common genes and DNA. The sample has about 52,000 distinct CDR3 sequences on record, around a fifth of them singletons. The ten largest account for around 80% of the sample. The CDR3 holds 14 amino acids from the cysteine to the phenylalanine. Only CDR3 DNA remains: 42 bases, in frame from the first base. Sequences SEHNR (CDR1) and FQNEAQ (CDR2) are obtained from the germline V gene (reference sequence). Cut back by 5 bases and 6 bases, the V and J ends lie 14 bases apart. This clonotype was recorded a few times. The clone's antigen remains unknown. It has no much larger one-base neighbor in the sample; base qualities were not kept.

The chain links TRBV7-9 with TRBJ1-5, and possibly TRBD1, on 5 matching bases. Source: CD8+ T cells from cultured PBMCs, taken from culture after CMV antigen stimulation. The sequence was collected from a human donor in good health (CMV status not recorded). Some clones in this sample may be carry-over from other donors' samples. CDR3 reads: CASSPPGAIQPQHF. The nucleotide sequence is TGTGCCAGCAGCCCCCCCGGGGCGATTCAGCCCCAGCATTTT.